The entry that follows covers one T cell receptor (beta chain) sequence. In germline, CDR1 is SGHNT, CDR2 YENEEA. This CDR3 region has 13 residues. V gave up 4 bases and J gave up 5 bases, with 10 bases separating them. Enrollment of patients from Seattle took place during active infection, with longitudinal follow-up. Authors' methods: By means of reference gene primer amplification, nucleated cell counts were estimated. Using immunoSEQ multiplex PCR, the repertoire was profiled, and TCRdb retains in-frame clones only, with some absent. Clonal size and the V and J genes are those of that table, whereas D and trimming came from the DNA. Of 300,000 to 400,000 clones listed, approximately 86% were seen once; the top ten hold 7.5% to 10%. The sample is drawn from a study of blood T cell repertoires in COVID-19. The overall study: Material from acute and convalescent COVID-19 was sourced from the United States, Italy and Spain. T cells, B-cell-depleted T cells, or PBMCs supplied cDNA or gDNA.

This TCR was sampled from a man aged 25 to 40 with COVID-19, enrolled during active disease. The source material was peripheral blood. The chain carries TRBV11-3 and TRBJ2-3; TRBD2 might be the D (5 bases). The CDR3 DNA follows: TGTGCCAGCAGCTCGGTAGAGGGAGATACGCAGTATTTT. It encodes CASSSVEGDTQYF.